This T cell receptor (beta chain) originates from a study of siplizumab effects on memory and regulatory T cells (dated by TCRdb to the late 2010s). Turning to the overall study: The study examined how the anti-CD2 antibody siplizumab affects alloreactive T-cell subsets in allogeneic mixed lymphocyte reactions built from human PBMCs. Broader findings and caveats from the paper: Of the alloreactive CD4+ clones that could be mapped, the Treg-derived share averaged around 64% with siplizumab compared with roughly 25% in control reactions. Because sequences below about 10^-5 frequency were poorly captured, only a minor fraction of alloreactive clones could be mapped to unstimulated subsets. Whether proliferating Tregs from siplizumab cultures were suppressive was not functionally confirmed. Unstimulated naive T cells appeared to be more diverse than memory T cells, and naive cells seemed to make a substantial contribution to the alloresponse. Siplizumab significantly reduced the cumulative frequency of alloreactive sequences traceable to unstimulated CD4+ memory T cells. Roughly 75-97% of proliferating CD4+ or CD8+ clones could not be assigned a naive or memory phenotype.

CDR1 and CDR2 are drawn from the germline V gene (reference sequence): SEHNR, FQNEAQ. Reading from cysteine to phenylalanine, the CDR3 counts 12 amino acids. Only the CDR3 region is kept as DNA, spanning 36 bases read in frame from base 1. Deletion took 6 bases off V and 6 bases off J, with a span of 11 bases between the germline ends. Points on this clone: This clone's antigen is unknown. Per-base quality was not reported, and no clone a single base away is much larger than it.

TCRbeta CDR3 sequencing was performed on sorted unstimulated T cells and on proliferating T cells recovered from mixed lymphocyte reactions. Fresh whole blood from fewer than 12 HLA-typed healthy donors was used to isolate PBMCs. To prepare the library, the immunoSEQ multiplex PCR assay was applied. Some 9.9 x 10^4 TCR templates per sample were assayed by the deep sequencing platform. Genomic DNA extracted from sorted T cells was the material used for TCRbeta CDR3 sequencing. The authors processed their data as follows. Clonal analysis of TCRbeta CDR3 data was done in the R programming language. Alloreactive CD4+ and CD8+ clones were identified by comparing unstimulated samples to CFSE-low samples taken after the reaction. Regulatory or non-regulatory origin was assigned to alloreactive CD4+ clones by matching of sequences to sorted unstimulated Treg and non-Treg repertoires. TCRdb re-hosts the immuneACCESS table, in-frame sequences only. Its copies lack some clones; in the studies checked, an unresolved V gene accounts for under half of them, and the cause for the rest is not known. That table gives V, J and clone size, and the DNA gave D and trimming. The sample profile shows about 100,000 clones; around 92% of them were found once. The top ten constitute roughly 0.16% of the sample.

The sequenced sample consisted of CD4+ T cells sorted from blood. This clonotype originated in a human donor in good health. The chain links TRBV7-9 with TRBJ1-1; the D segment cannot be called with confidence. The nucleotides read TGTGCCAGCAGGTCCCGCTCGCCTGAAGCTTTCTTT. It codes for CASRSRSPEAFF.